This is a list of T cell receptor beta chains from one sample in a study of blood T cell repertoires in COVID-19. TCRdb keeps only in-frame clones here, not all; method: immunoSEQ multiplex PCR. Of around 78,000 clones listed, more than 60% are singletons. Material: peripheral blood. The receptor source for this set is a human donor in a cohort sampled during active COVID-19. Both conserved end residues are part of each CDR3. The D gene is left open where the match is weak. Clone size appears in some rows only: once, few, many, or a class for an expanded clone.

D gene: TRBD1
clone size: NA
V gene: TRBV6-5
J gene: TRBJ1-1
CDR3 DNA: TGTGCCAGCAGTTCCGGGACAGGGGGCTTGTACACTGAAGCTTTCTTT
CDR3 protein: CASSSGTGGLYTEAFF

D gene: NA
clone size: medium-sized
V gene: TRBV5-6
J gene: TRBJ1-1
CDR3 DNA: TGTGCCAGCAGCTTGAATGGGCTCGCCACTGAAGCTTTCTTT
CDR3 protein: CASSLNGLATEAFF

D gene: TRBD1
clone size: NA
V gene: TRBV6-5
J gene: TRBJ1-3
CDR3 DNA: TGTGCCAGCAGGACAGGGGGACCTGGAAACACCATATATTTT
CDR3 protein: CASRTGGPGNTIYF

D gene: TRBD1
clone size: NA
V gene: TRBV5-1
J gene: TRBJ1-4
CDR3 DNA: TGCGCCAGCAGCTTGGGGACAGGTGGACATGAAAAACTGTTTTTT
CDR3 protein: CASSLGTGGHEKLFF

D gene: TRBD1
clone size: few
V gene: TRBV4-1
J gene: TRBJ2-5
CDR3 DNA: TGCGCCAGCAGCCAAGAACCGACAGGGACAGAGACCCAGTACTTC
CDR3 protein: CASSQEPTGTETQYF

D gene: NA
clone size: NA
V gene: TRBV5-4
J gene: TRBJ2-7
CDR3 DNA: TGTGCCAGCAGCCCTAAGGCGGGTCCCTACGAGCAGTACTTC
CDR3 protein: CASSPKAGPYEQYF

D gene: NA
clone size: NA
V gene: TRBV7-6
J gene: TRBJ1-5
CDR3 DNA: TGTGCCAGCAGCTTAGCGCCAGGGCCTCGCAATCAGCCCCAGCATTTT
CDR3 protein: CASSLAPGPRNQPQHF

D gene: TRBD1
clone size: NA
V gene: TRBV5-1
J gene: TRBJ1-4
CDR3 DNA: TGCGCCAGCAGGGAACAGGGGGCGAGTGAAAAACTGTTTTTT
CDR3 protein: CASREQGASEKLFF

D gene: NA
clone size: NA
V gene: TRBV4-2
J gene: TRBJ1-1
CDR3 DNA: TGTGCCAGCAGCCAAGAGGGCAGGGACACTGAAGCTTTCTTT
CDR3 protein: CASSQEGRDTEAFF

D gene: NA
clone size: NA
V gene: TRBV28
J gene: TRBJ2-3
CDR3 DNA: TGTGCCAGCAGGGACTCTAGGCCCCACGATACGCAGTATTTT
CDR3 protein: CASRDSRPHDTQYF

D gene: TRBD1
clone size: many
V gene: TRBV11-2
J gene: TRBJ2-7
CDR3 DNA: TGTGCCAGCAGCGGACAGGGGGCGGGGTACGAGCAGTACTTC
CDR3 protein: CASSGQGAGYEQYF

D gene: TRBD2
clone size: NA
V gene: TRBV5-5
J gene: TRBJ2-3
CDR3 DNA: TGTGCCAGCAGCTTGGGGACTAGCGGGGGGGATACGCAGTATTTT
CDR3 protein: CASSLGTSGGDTQYF

D gene: TRBD2
clone size: NA
V gene: TRBV5-4
J gene: TRBJ2-1
CDR3 DNA: TGTGCCAGCACAGACTATGTGGGACTAGAGAGTTACAATGAGCAGTTCTTC
CDR3 protein: CASTDYVGLESYNEQFF

D gene: TRBD1
clone size: NA
V gene: TRBV6-2/TRBV6-3
J gene: TRBJ2-7
CDR3 DNA: TGTGCCAGCAGTCTATTGACAGGGTACGACGAGCAGTACTTC
CDR3 protein: CASSLLTGYDEQYF

D gene: TRBD1
clone size: NA
V gene: TRBV6-2/TRBV6-3
J gene: TRBJ1-1
CDR3 DNA: TGTGCCAGCAGCTCCGGACAGGGATCTGAAGCTTTCTTT
CDR3 protein: CASSSGQGSEAFF

D gene: NA
clone size: NA
V gene: TRBV9
J gene: TRBJ2-7
CDR3 DNA: TGTGCCAGCAGCAAAGGGGGAGGGACTCTTACCTACGAGCAGTACTTC
CDR3 protein: CASSKGGGTLTYEQYF

D gene: TRBD1
clone size: NA
V gene: TRBV5-4
J gene: TRBJ1-5
CDR3 DNA: TGTGCCAGCAGCTTGGCCGGGACAGGGACTCAGCCCCAGCATTTT
CDR3 protein: CASSLAGTGTQPQHF

D gene: NA
clone size: few
V gene: TRBV7-9
J gene: TRBJ1-2
CDR3 DNA: TGTGCCAGCAGACAAGGACAGAGCTATGGCTACACCTTC
CDR3 protein: CASRQGQSYGYTF

D gene: TRBD1
clone size: NA
V gene: TRBV4-3
J gene: TRBJ2-2
CDR3 DNA: TGCGCCAGCGGGTGGGGACAGGGGAGAACCGGGGAGCTGTTTTTT
CDR3 protein: CASGWGQGRTGELFF

D gene: TRBD1
clone size: NA
V gene: TRBV12-5
J gene: TRBJ2-3
CDR3 DNA: TGTGCTAGTGGGGGACAGGGGGCAGATACGCAGTATTTT
CDR3 protein: CASGGQGADTQYF

D gene: TRBD1
clone size: NA
V gene: TRBV7-2
J gene: TRBJ1-1
CDR3 DNA: TGTGCCAGCAGCTCTCAGGGGGCGAACACTGAAGCTTTCTTT
CDR3 protein: CASSSQGANTEAFF

D gene: NA
clone size: NA
V gene: TRBV4-2
J gene: TRBJ1-2
CDR3 DNA: TGTGCCAGCAGCCGACCCGGAGAGACGGACTATGGCTACACCTTC
CDR3 protein: CASSRPGETDYGYTF

D gene: TRBD1
clone size: few
V gene: TRBV27
J gene: TRBJ2-7
CDR3 DNA: TGTGCCAGCGCTCTCCGGACAGGGGTAGGGGAGCAGTACTTC
CDR3 protein: CASALRTGVGEQYF

D gene: NA
clone size: NA
V gene: TRBV5-4
J gene: TRBJ1-1
CDR3 DNA: TGTGCCAGCAGCTATTCTCAGGAACTGAACACTGAAGCTTTCTTT
CDR3 protein: CASSYSQELNTEAFF

D gene: NA
clone size: NA
V gene: TRBV9
J gene: TRBJ2-3
CDR3 DNA: TGTGCCAGCAGCTTTGAGGAGGGCACAGATACGCAGTATTTT
CDR3 protein: CASSFEEGTDTQYF

D gene: TRBD1
clone size: few
V gene: TRBV19
J gene: TRBJ1-2
CDR3 DNA: TGTGCCAGGACCAGACAGACAGGGAATTATTTCTATGGCTACACCTTC
CDR3 protein: CARTRQTGNYFYGYTF

D gene: NA
clone size: NA
V gene: TRBV7-2
J gene: TRBJ1-5
CDR3 DNA: TGTGCCAGCAGCTCCCTGAGGGTCGGACAGCCCCAGCATTTT
CDR3 protein: CASSSLRVGQPQHF

D gene: NA
clone size: NA
V gene: TRBV19
J gene: TRBJ1-5
CDR3 DNA: TGTGCCAGCACCGGGGGGGACGGAAGCAATCAGCCCCAGCATTTT
CDR3 protein: CASTGGDGSNQPQHF

D gene: TRBD2
clone size: NA
V gene: TRBV7-9
J gene: TRBJ2-1
CDR3 DNA: TGTGCCAGCAGCTTAGCGGGACTAGCGGGGATACATGAGCAGTTCTTC
CDR3 protein: CASSLAGLAGIHEQFF

D gene: TRBD2
clone size: NA
V gene: TRBV19
J gene: TRBJ2-5
CDR3 DNA: TGTGCCAGTAGCCCTAGACTAGCGGGGGGGCCGAGGCAAGAGACCCAGTACTTC
CDR3 protein: CASSPRLAGGPRQETQYF

D gene: TRBD1
clone size: NA
V gene: TRBV5-1
J gene: TRBJ2-5
CDR3 DNA: TGCGCCAGCAGCAACAGGGGGGAGACCCAGTACTTC
CDR3 protein: CASSNRGETQYF

D gene: NA
clone size: NA
V gene: TRBV27
J gene: TRBJ1-5
CDR3 DNA: TGTGCCAGCAGCCCAGGGGCCCAGGGGATGTACCAGCCCCAGCATTTT
CDR3 protein: CASSPGAQGMYQPQHF

D gene: TRBD2
clone size: NA
V gene: TRBV3-1/TRBV3-2
J gene: TRBJ2-5
CDR3 DNA: TGTGCCAGCAGCCTGGGACTAGCGGGGGGGCAAGAGACCCAGTACTTC
CDR3 protein: CASSLGLAGGQETQYF

D gene: NA
clone size: NA
V gene: TRBV5-6
J gene: TRBJ2-7
CDR3 DNA: TGTGCCAGCAGGGCCGCGGGTAGGTTGGACGAGCAGTACTTC
CDR3 protein: CASRAAGRLDEQYF

D gene: NA
clone size: NA
V gene: TRBV12-3/TRBV12-4
J gene: TRBJ2-5
CDR3 DNA: TGTGCCAGCAGTTTGAAGGAGGAGACCCAGTACTTC
CDR3 protein: CASSLKEETQYF

D gene: TRBD1
clone size: NA
V gene: TRBV4-1
J gene: TRBJ1-4
CDR3 DNA: TGCGCCAGCAGCCAGGCCGACAGGGATTTGGAAAAACTGTTTTTT
CDR3 protein: CASSQADRDLEKLFF

D gene: NA
clone size: NA
V gene: TRBV2
J gene: TRBJ1-1
CDR3 DNA: TGTGCCAGCGGGGGTCAGGGGAGGGACACTGAAGCTTTCTTT
CDR3 protein: CASGGQGRDTEAFF

D gene: NA
clone size: NA
V gene: TRBV5-1
J gene: TRBJ1-1
CDR3 DNA: TGCGCCAGCAGCTTGGTTTACGGGATTGGGACTGAAGCTTTCTTT
CDR3 protein: CASSLVYGIGTEAFF

D gene: NA
clone size: NA
V gene: TRBV24-1
J gene: TRBJ1-2
CDR3 DNA: TGTGCCACCAGTGACCGAGGGGGTGATGGCTACACCTTC
CDR3 protein: CATSDRGGDGYTF

D gene: TRBD1
clone size: NA
V gene: TRBV5-1
J gene: TRBJ2-2
CDR3 DNA: TGCGCCAGCACCTTGCAGGGGGCAGCATCCGCCGGGGAGCTGTTTTTT
CDR3 protein: CASTLQGAASAGELFF

D gene: NA
clone size: NA
V gene: TRBV25-1
J gene: TRBJ1-4
CDR3 DNA: TGTGCCAGCAGCCAAACGGGTCGGGGGGAAAAACTGTTTTTT
CDR3 protein: CASSQTGRGEKLFF

D gene: TRBD1
clone size: once
V gene: TRBV28
J gene: TRBJ2-7
CDR3 DNA: TGTGCCAGCAGCCATTGGGACAGGGTGGCCTACGAGCAGTACTTC
CDR3 protein: CASSHWDRVAYEQYF

D gene: TRBD2
clone size: NA
V gene: TRBV4-1
J gene: TRBJ2-2
CDR3 DNA: TGCGCCAGCAGCCGTTTAGCGGGGGGAAGGGCCGGGGAGCTGTTTTTT
CDR3 protein: CASSRLAGGRAGELFF

D gene: NA
clone size: once
V gene: TRBV1
J gene: TRBJ2-6
CDR3 DNA: TGCACCAGCAGCCAAGGCGGGACCTACAGACCGTCTGGGGCCAACGTCCTGACTTTC
CDR3 protein: CTSSQGGTYRPSGANVLTF

D gene: NA
clone size: NA
V gene: TRBV6-5
J gene: TRBJ2-2
CDR3 DNA: TGTGCCAGCAGTTACCGGGGTGGCAGCGGGGAGCTGTTTTTT
CDR3 protein: CASSYRGGSGELFF

D gene: TRBD2
clone size: few
V gene: TRBV4-1
J gene: TRBJ2-5
CDR3 DNA: TGCGCCAGCAGCCAAGTGTTGAAGCGGGGGGTCCAAGAGACCCAGTACTTC
CDR3 protein: CASSQVLKRGVQETQYF

D gene: TRBD2
clone size: NA
V gene: TRBV7-6
J gene: TRBJ2-1
CDR3 DNA: TGTGCCAGCAGCTTACACGCCCCAGAGCGGGGGGGTCTTAATGAGCAGTTCTTC
CDR3 protein: CASSLHAPERGGLNEQFF

D gene: TRBD1
clone size: NA
V gene: TRBV6-6
J gene: TRBJ1-6
CDR3 DNA: TGTGCCAGCAGTTATGGGGGACAGTCTACTTCACCCCTCCACTTT
CDR3 protein: CASSYGGQSTSPLHF

D gene: NA
clone size: few
V gene: TRBV7-8
J gene: TRBJ2-6
CDR3 DNA: TGTGCCAGCACCCGATCAAACTCTGGGGCCAACGTCCTGACTTTC
CDR3 protein: CASTRSNSGANVLTF

D gene: NA
clone size: NA
V gene: TRBV3-1/TRBV3-2
J gene: TRBJ1-2
CDR3 DNA: TGTGCCAGCAGCCAAGGGAGGGCTGTCGGCTACACCTTC
CDR3 protein: CASSQGRAVGYTF

D gene: TRBD1
clone size: NA
V gene: TRBV3-1/TRBV3-2
J gene: TRBJ1-1
CDR3 DNA: TGTGCCAGCAGCCAAGGACAGGGTGATGCTTTCTTT
CDR3 protein: CASSQGQGDAFF

D gene: NA
clone size: once
V gene: TRBV27
J gene: TRBJ1-2
CDR3 DNA: TGTGCCAGCAGCCCGGCTGACATAGGCTATGGCTACACCTTC
CDR3 protein: CASSPADIGYGYTF